The present T cell receptor beta chain was sequenced within a study of CD8+ T cells in alopecia areata. For the study at large: Tofacitinib continued for 6 to 18 months and was then withheld for 6 months. The study, taken as a whole, reports: Amid tofacitinib therapy, many expanded lesional clones stayed present in scalp and blood.

Germline V gene sequence: CDR1 MNHEY, CDR2 SMNVEV (reference sequence). V lost 3 bases to trimming and J lost 3 bases, with 3 bases between them. CDR3 length: 12 residues. Details on this clone: The antigen remains undetermined.

Extracted from the samples, RNA was reverse transcribed into cDNA to serve as the sequencing template. Assay used: immunoSEQ multiplex PCR; TCRdb lists only in-frame clones, some missing. The table lists roughly 180,000 clones, about 47% of them singletons. Treatment given: oral pan-JAK inhibitor, 5-10 mg twice daily. Sampling of alopecia areata patients yielded lesional scalp punch biopsies as well as peripheral blood. The sequence was collected from a human donor with alopecia areata. The source material was CD8+ T cells sorted from blood, sampled at week 52, from a patient treated with tofacitinib. The chain combines TRBV27 with TRBJ1-5; no firm D call. Here the CDR3 DNA reads TGTGCCAGCAGTTTCCTCAATCAGCCCCAGCATTTT. Residues: CASSFLNQPQHF.